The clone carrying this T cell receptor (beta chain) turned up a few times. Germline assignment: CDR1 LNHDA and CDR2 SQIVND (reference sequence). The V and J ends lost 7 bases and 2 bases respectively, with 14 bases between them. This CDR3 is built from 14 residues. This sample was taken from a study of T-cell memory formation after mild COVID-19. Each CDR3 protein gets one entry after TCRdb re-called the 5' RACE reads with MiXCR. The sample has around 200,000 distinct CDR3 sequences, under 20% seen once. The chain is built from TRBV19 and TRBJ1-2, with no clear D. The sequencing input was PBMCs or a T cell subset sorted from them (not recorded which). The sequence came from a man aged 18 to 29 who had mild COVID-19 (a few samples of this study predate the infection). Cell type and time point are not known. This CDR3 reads CASNPGERNYGYTF. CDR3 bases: TGTGCCAGTAACCCAGGTGAGAGGAACTATGGCTACACCTTC.